The 4 T cell receptor beta chains given below trace back to one sample, sequenced in a study of type 1 regulatory T cells. TCRdb passed the reads through MiXCR, listing each CDR3 protein once. Of over 90,000 distinct CDR3 sequences in the sample, 25% to 40% were seen once. Sequenced material: CD4+ T cells, either the whole sample or a sorted fraction (not recorded which). These receptors all come from a human donor in good health.

V and J are TRBV12-5 and TRBJ1-1; D not certain. Germline V CDR1 and CDR2: LGHNT, FRNRAP. The CDR3 extends over 13 amino acids. Trimming took off 1 base at V and 2 bases at J, with 5 bases between the two ends. The CDR3 sequence is CASGLDGNTEAFF. The CDR3 DNA is TGTGCTAGTGGTTTGGACGGAAACACTGAAGCTTTCTTT. Full variable domain (remainder filled in from reference TRBV12-5 and TRBJ1-1): DARVTQTPRHKVTEMGQEVTMRCQPILGHNTVFWYRQTMMQGLELLAYFRNRAPLDDSGMPKDRFSAEMPDATLATLKIQPSEPRDSAVYFCASGLDGNTEAFFGQGTRLTVV.

This rearrangement joins TRBV28 to TRBJ2-1, with a tentative D call TRBD2 (5 bases). The CDR3 covers 17 residues. Germline V lookup: CDR1 MDHEN, CDR2 SYDVKM. Trimming removed 1 base at V and 5 bases at J, with 18 bases between. The CDR3 bases are TGTGCCAGCAGTTTATCGGCAGGTAGGAGGCCTAACAATGAGCAGTTCTTC. Translation: CASSLSAGRRPNNEQFF.

This rearrangement joins TRBV5-1 to TRBJ2-3, with D hard to call. CDR1 and CDR2 (germline): SGHRS, YFSETQ. This CDR3 has 12 residues. V gave up 4 bases and J gave up 2 bases, with 5 bases separating them. In nucleotides, the CDR3 is TGCGCCAGCAGCCCAGCCACAGATACGCAGTATTTT. It specifies CASSPATDTQYF.

V gene TRBV3-1 combines with J gene TRBJ2-1; TRBD2 aligns across 11 bases. V lost 7 bases, J lost 8 bases, and 4 bases stayed unmatched. Germline lookup yields CDR1 LGHDT and CDR2 YNNKEL (reference sequence). The CDR3 covers 13 residues. The CDR3 here is CASTSLAGDEQFF. The CDR3 nucleotides are TGTGCCAGCACCTCACTAGCGGGAGATGAGCAGTTCTTC.